The clone carrying this T cell receptor (beta chain) was seen only once. Antigen unknown. There are 12 residues in the CDR3. Germline V gene data show CDR1 as SGDLS and CDR2 as YYNGEE. V was pared by 3 bases and J by 7 bases, with 3 bases of the junction left unmatched. This specimen comes from a study of T cell responses to AZD1222 COVID-19 vaccine. General study results and limits: Spike-specific TCR repertoires showed rising breadth and depth after two AZD1222 doses.

Produced via immunoSEQ multiplex PCR; TCRdb's table is partial and in-frame only. The sample includes some 130,000 clones, over 90% of them seen just once. This TCR came from an adult in good health. The sample here was peripheral blood, taken on day 0 of AZD1222 vaccination. The rearrangement links TRBV9 to TRBJ1-2; 7 bases agree with TRBD1. The CDR3 protein is CASSGTGFGYTF. The CDR3 coding sequence is TGTGCCAGCAGCGGGACAGGATTTGGCTACACCTTC.